The source of this TCR beta chain is a study of T cell responses to AZD1222 COVID-19 vaccine. Study-level points and caveats: After two AZD1222 doses, spike-specific TCR breadth and depth rose versus day 0.

Produced via immunoSEQ multiplex PCR; TCRdb's table is partial and in-frame only. The data contain under 130,000 clones, roughly 91% of them seen just once; the ten biggest clones take up under 50%. This clone occurred once. Its antigen remains unidentified. This CDR3 region has 17 residues. Trimming stripped 7 bases from V and 2 bases from J, with 21 bases between. CDR1 is LNHNV and CDR2 is YYDKDF in the germline V gene (reference sequence). The chain links TRBV15 to TRBJ1-3, with D maybe TRBD1 (5 bases). The sample consisted of peripheral blood, taken on day 0 of AZD1222 vaccination. The sequence derives from an adult in good health. The CDR3 is CATNPGVGRAAGNTIYF. As DNA, the CDR3 is TGTGCCACCAACCCCGGTGTGGGGCGAGCGGCTGGAAACACCATATATTTT.